The 5 T cell receptor beta chains below come from one sample, sequenced in a study of shared clonotypes between healthy human individuals. Clones were sequenced by immunoSEQ multiplex PCR, and TCRdb holds only the in-frame ones, with some missing. The sample records around 550,000 clones, about 95% being singletons. Positively selected for CCR7, the CD45RO-negative cells used as naive CD8 cells excluded terminally differentiated effector memory CD45RA+ cells. Source material: naive CD8+ T cells sorted from blood. Receptor source: a woman aged 30 to 39 in good health.

V gene TRBV15 combines with J gene TRBJ2-1, with 9 bases identical to TRBD1. Looked up from germline, CDR1 is LNHNV and CDR2 is YYDKDF (reference sequence). Trimming cost V 5 bases and J 8 bases; bases outside gene matches: 10. The CDR3 has 15 amino acids. This CDR3 reads CATSGGQGFGDEQFF. CDR3 sequence (DNA): TGTGCCACCAGCGGTGGACAGGGGTTTGGTGATGAGCAGTTCTTC.

V usage is TRBV11-2 and J usage is TRBJ2-5; D uncertain. The end of the DNA fits TRBJ2-7 better, so the J call may be wrong. There are 13 residues in the CDR3. Germline V gene data show CDR1 as SGHAT and CDR2 as FQNNGV. The CDR3 sequence is CASSLGRGYEQYF. CDR3 coding DNA: TGTGCCAGCAGCTTAGGGCGAGGCTACGAGCAGTACTTC.

CDR3 DNA: TGCGCCAGCAGCCAAGGACTTATAGGGACCGGGGAGCTGTTTTTT. It codes for CASSQGLIGTGELFF. The rearrangement uses TRBV4-1 and TRBJ2-2; no firm D call. Deletions cut 1 base from V and 5 bases from J, with 11 bases between. Germline-derived CDR1 and CDR2 are MGHRA and YSYEKL. CDR3 length: 15 residues.

This chain uses TRBV15 with TRBJ2-5; 12 bases agree with TRBD2. The J segment lost 2 bases and the V segment lost 0 bases, leaving 10 bases of the junction unmatched. This CDR3 is 19 amino acids long. CDR1 and CDR2 from the germline V gene are LNHNV and YYDKDF (reference sequence). The CDR3 protein is CATSRESSGRARKQETQYF. Written as DNA, the CDR3 is TGTGCCACCAGCAGAGAGTCTAGCGGGAGGGCCAGAAAACAAGAGACCCAGTACTTC.

The V gene is TRBV21-1, the J gene TRBJ1-1. TRBV21-1 is a listed pseudogene. This CDR3 is built from 15 residues. The DNA for the CDR3 is TGTGCCAGCAGCAAAGAACGCAGCGAGAACACTGAAGCTTTCTTT. It codes for CASSKERSENTEAFF.